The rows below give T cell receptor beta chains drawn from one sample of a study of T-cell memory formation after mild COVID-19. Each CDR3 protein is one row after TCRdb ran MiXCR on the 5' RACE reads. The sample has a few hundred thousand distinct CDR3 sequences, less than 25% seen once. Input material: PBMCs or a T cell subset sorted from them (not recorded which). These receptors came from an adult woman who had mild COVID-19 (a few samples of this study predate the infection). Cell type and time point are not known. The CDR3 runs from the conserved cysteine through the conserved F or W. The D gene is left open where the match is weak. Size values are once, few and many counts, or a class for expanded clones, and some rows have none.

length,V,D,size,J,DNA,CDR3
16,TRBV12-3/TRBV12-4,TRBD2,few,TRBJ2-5,TGTGCCAGCAGTTTAGGACTAGCGTCGAACCAAGAGACCCAGTACTTC,CASSLGLASNQETQYF
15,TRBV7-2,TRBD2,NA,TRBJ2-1,TGTGCCAGCAGCCCATTCTCAGCGGGGGGGAATGAGCAGTTCTTC,CASSPFSAGGNEQFF
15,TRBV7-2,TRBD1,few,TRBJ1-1,TGTGCCAGCAGCCCCGCCAGGGGGCGGAACACTGAAGCTTTCTTT,CASSPARGRNTEAFF
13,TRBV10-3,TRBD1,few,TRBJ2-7,TGTGCCATCCGGGACAGGGGCCCCGGGTTGCAGTACTTC,CAIRDRGPGLQYF
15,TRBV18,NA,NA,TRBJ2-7,TGTGCCAGCTCTCCGAGACAGGCTAGCTCCTACGAGCAGTACTTC,CASSPRQASSYEQYF
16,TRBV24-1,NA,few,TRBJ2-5,TGTGCCACCAGTGACCCCGGGTCTCATACGGGGGAGACCCAGTACTTC,CATSDPGSHTGETQYF
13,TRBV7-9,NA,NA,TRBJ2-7,TGTGCCAGCAGCTTAGAGGTCCGCCCCGAGCAGTACTTC,CASSLEVRPEQYF
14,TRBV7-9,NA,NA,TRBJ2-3,TGTGCCAGCGGATACGGATTGAAGCCAGATACGCAGTATTTT,CASGYGLKPDTQYF
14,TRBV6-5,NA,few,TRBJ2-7,TGTGCCAGCAGTTACTCGGGCCAGGTGAACGAGCAGTACTTC,CASSYSGQVNEQYF
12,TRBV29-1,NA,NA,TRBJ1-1,TGCAGCGTTGAGGCCGGAGGTCCTGAAGCTTTCTTT,CSVEAGGPEAFF
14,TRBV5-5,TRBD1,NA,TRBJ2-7,TGTGCCAGCAGCTTGCGACAGGGAATCTACGAGCAGTACTTC,CASSLRQGIYEQYF
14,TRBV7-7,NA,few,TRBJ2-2,TGTGCCAGCAGTGAACGATTGAACACCGGGGAGCTGTTTTTT,CASSERLNTGELFF
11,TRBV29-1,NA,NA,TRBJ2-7,TGCAGCGTTGTCGTCCACTACGAGCAGTACTTC,CSVVVHYEQYF
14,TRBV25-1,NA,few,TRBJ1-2,TGTGCCAGCAGTGAACAGGGCCGGGCCTATGGCTACACCTTC,CASSEQGRAYGYTF
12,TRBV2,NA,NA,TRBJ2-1,TGTGCCAGCAGTGAATTGTCTGGGGGGCAGTTCTTC,CASSELSGGQFF
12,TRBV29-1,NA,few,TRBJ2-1,TGCAGCTTAGGTAGGGGGTACAATGAGCAGTTCTTC,CSLGRGYNEQFF
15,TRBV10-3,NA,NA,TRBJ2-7,TGTGCCATCAGTGAAACGGGAGCCCTTATTGTTCTGTCGTACTTC,CAISETGALIVLSYF